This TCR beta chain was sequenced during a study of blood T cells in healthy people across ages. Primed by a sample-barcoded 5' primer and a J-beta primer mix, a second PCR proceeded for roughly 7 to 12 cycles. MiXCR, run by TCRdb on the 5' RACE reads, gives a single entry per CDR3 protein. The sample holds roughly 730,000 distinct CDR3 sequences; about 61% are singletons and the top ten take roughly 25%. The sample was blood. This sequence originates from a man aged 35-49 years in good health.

As DNA, the CDR3 is TGCAGTGCTAGACGGGGTTACGAGCAGTACTTC. Encoded protein: CSARRGYEQYF. The V gene is TRBV20-1, the J gene TRBJ2-7, with D maybe TRBD2 (5 bases). V was clipped by 2 bases and J by 4 bases, with 6 bases between them. This CDR3 comprises 11 residues. CDR1 and CDR2 from the germline V gene are DFQATT and SNEGSKA (reference sequence).